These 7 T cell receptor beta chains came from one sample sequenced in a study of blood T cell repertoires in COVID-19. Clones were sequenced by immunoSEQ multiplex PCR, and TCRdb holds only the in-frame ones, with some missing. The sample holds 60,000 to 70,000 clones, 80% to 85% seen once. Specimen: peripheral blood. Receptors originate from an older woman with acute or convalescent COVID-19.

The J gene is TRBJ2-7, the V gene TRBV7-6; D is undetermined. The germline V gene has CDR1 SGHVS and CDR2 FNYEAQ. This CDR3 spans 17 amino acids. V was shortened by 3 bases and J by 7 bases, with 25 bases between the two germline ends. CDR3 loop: CASSLAPSGSPPPEQYF. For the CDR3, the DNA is TGTGCCAGCAGCTTGGCCCCCTCGGGTAGTCCCCCCCCTGAGCAGTACTTC.

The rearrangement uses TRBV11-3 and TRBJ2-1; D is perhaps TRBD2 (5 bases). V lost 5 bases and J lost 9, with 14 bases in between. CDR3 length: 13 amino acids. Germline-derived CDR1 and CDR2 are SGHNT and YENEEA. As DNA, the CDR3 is TGTGCCAGCAGCGCGACGCGGGCCGGTGAGCAGTTCTTC. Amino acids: CASSATRAGEQFF. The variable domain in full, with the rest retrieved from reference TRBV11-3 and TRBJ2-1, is EAGVVQSPRYKIIEKKQPVAFWCNPISGHNTLYWYLQNLGQGPELLIRYENEEAVDDSQLPKDRFSAERLKGVDSTLKIQPAELGDSAVYLCASSATRAGEQFFGPGTRLTVL.

The CDR3 nucleotides read TGTGCCAGCAGCCCCGGGACAGGGTTAATGGCCCAGCATTTT. Amino acids: CASSPGTGLMAQHF. This chain connects TRBV6-2 or TRBV6-3 to TRBJ1-5, with 9 positions matching TRBD1. With V trimmed by 6 bases and J by 11 bases, 11 bases remained unmatched. Looked up from germline, CDR1 is MNHEY and CDR2 is SVGEGT. CDR3 length: 14 amino acids.

The chain's CDR3 is CASSQEGRSGYTF. CDR3 sequence (DNA): TGTGCCAGCAGCCAAGAGGGCAGGTCTGGCTACACCTTC. The V call is TRBV3-1 (or the pseudogene TRBV3-2), the J call TRBJ1-2; D gene unclear. The V and J ends lost 0 bases and 7 bases respectively, with 9 bases between them. This CDR3 is 13 amino acids long. Germline assignment: CDR1 LGHDT and CDR2 YNNKEL (reference sequence).

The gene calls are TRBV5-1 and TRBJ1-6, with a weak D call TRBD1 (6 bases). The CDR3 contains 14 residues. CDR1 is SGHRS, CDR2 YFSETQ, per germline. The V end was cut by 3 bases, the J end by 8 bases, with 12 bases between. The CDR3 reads CASSSDSFDSPLHF. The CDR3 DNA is TGCGCCAGCAGCTCGGACAGCTTCGATTCACCCCTCCACTTT.

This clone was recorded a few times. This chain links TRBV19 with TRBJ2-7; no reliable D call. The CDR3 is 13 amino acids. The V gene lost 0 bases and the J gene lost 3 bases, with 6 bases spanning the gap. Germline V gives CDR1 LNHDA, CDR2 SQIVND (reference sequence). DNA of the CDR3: TGTGCCAGTAGTATAGAGGCTAGCTACGAGCAGTACTTC. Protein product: CASSIEASYEQYF.

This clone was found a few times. CDR3 sequence (DNA): TGTGCCAGTAGGGGCGGCCGGGACAACCCTCCGAACACTGAAGCTTTCTTT. Its translation is CASRGGRDNPPNTEAFF. This chain uses TRBV19 with TRBJ1-1, with D possibly being TRBD1 (6 bases). From germline, CDR1 is LNHDA and CDR2 SQIVND (reference sequence). The CDR3 covers 17 residues. V lost 6 bases to trimming and J lost 1 base, with 21 bases between them.